The T cell receptor (beta chain) under discussion was sequenced for a study of neurological immune-mediated disorders. The study, taken as a whole, reports: None of the CDR3 amino acid sequences of expanded clones recurred across subjects, suggesting private repertoires in all groups. In HTLV-1-associated myelopathy, TCR clonal expansion was greatest, whereas multiple sclerosis had the least, falling below healthy controls.

CDR1 is SGHRS, CDR2 YFSETQ, per germline. V lost 4 bases and J 0 bases, leaving 11 bases between the germline ends. The CDR3 length is 14 residues. The study built unsorted libraries from 2 million PBMCs kept at -80 C. From the 5' RACE reads, TCRdb called clonotypes with MiXCR, one entry per CDR3 protein. This table holds about 95,000 distinct CDR3 sequences, roughly 4% found once. This clonotype was seen ten or more times. Its target is unknown. The clonotype comes from a woman younger than 30 with multiple sclerosis. The V call is TRBV5-1, the J call TRBJ2-7; the D gene is possibly TRBD2 (6 bases). The source material was PBMCs. The CDR3 sequence is CASSPRESSYEQYF. Here the CDR3 DNA reads TGCGCCAGCAGCCCACGGGAGAGCTCCTACGAGCAGTACTTC.